This T cell receptor beta chain emerged from a study of cytomegalovirus exposure and HLA in healthy donors. The germline V gene encodes CDR1 MNHEY and CDR2 SVGAGI. V lost 4 bases, J lost 7 bases, and 10 bases lay in between. The CDR3 runs 13 residues. A multiplex PCR was run with 60 Vbeta primers and 13 Jbeta primers. Sequencing was performed with immunoSEQ multiplex PCR; in TCRdb, only in-frame clones are kept and a portion is missing. This table holds around 120,000 clones, more than 80% found once. Study results and limitations: Presence/absence analyses took donor sequencing depth as roughly uniform. Previous analysis showed most TCR beta V segments were productive about 87% or about 30% of the time.

Concerning this clone: The antigen is not known.

The chain has TRBV6-5 and TRBJ2-2, with D tentatively TRBD2 (6 bases). The sequenced sample consisted of PBMCs. The receptor was derived from a male donor in good health and CMV-seronegative. In DNA form, the CDR3 reads TGTGCCAGCAGTTTCGGGGGTGGCGGGGAGCTGTTTTTT. Protein: CASSFGGGGELFF.